These 21 T cell receptor beta chains came from one sample sequenced in a study of somatic mutations in cytotoxic T cells in rheumatoid arthritis. The method was immunoSEQ multiplex PCR; TCRdb's version includes in-frame clones alone and lacks a portion of them. The sample contains just under 9,500 clones, about 79% of which appear only once. The sequencing input was CD8+ T cells sorted from blood. The receptors stem from an adult with rheumatoid arthritis.

The V call is TRBV9, the J call TRBJ2-7; 7 bases fit TRBD1. V was clipped by 4 bases and J by 0 bases; unmatched bases: 4. The CDR3 contains 14 residues. CDR1 is SGDLS, CDR2 YYNGEE, per germline. CDR3 sequence reads: CASSPGTDSYEQYF. CDR3 DNA sequence: TGTGCCAGCAGCCCCGGGACAGACTCCTACGAGCAGTACTTC. Variable domain in full (rest from reference TRBV9 and TRBJ2-7): DSGVTQTPKHLITATGQRVTLRCSPRSGDLSVYWYQQSLDQGLQFLIQYYNGEERAKGNILERFSAQQFPDLHSELNLSSLELGDSALYFCASSPGTDSYEQYFGPGTRLTVT.

The chain recombines TRBV28 with TRBJ2-3; D perhaps matches TRBD1 (5 bases). V was cut by 6 bases and J by 4 bases, with 17 bases left in between. Germline values: CDR1 MDHEN, CDR2 SYDVKM. The CDR3 runs to 15 residues. The CDR3 region is CASSTRFRAADTQYF. The CDR3 region has the DNA TGTGCCAGCAGCACAAGGTTCAGGGCAGCAGATACGCAGTATTTT.

The gene calls are TRBV7-9 and TRBJ2-1; D is ambiguous. V shed 5 bases and J shed 5 bases, with 10 bases lying between them. Per germline, CDR1 SEHNR and CDR2 FQNEAQ (reference sequence). The CDR3 extends over 13 amino acids. CDR3 sequence reads: CASSPTWDNEQFF. The CDR3 DNA follows: TGTGCCAGCAGCCCCACTTGGGACAATGAGCAGTTCTTC.

The chain employs TRBV4-1 and TRBJ2-3; 10 bases are shared with TRBD2. The V gene end was trimmed by 0 bases and the J gene end by 6 bases; junction bases not matched to a gene: 9. The CDR3 length is 17 residues. Looked up from germline, CDR1 is MGHRA and CDR2 is YSYEKL. In DNA, the CDR3 is TGCGCCAGCAGCCAAGACCCACTAGCGGGGCCGGGTGATACGCAGTATTTT. Protein: CASSQDPLAGPGDTQYF.

The CDR3 coding sequence is TGTGCCAGCAGTGCGACTAGCGGGTCCTACAATGAGCAGTTCTTC. It yields the protein CASSATSGSYNEQFF. The V call is TRBV6-1, the J call TRBJ2-1; 10 bases align to TRBD2. Trimming at V came to 4 bases and at J to 1 base, leaving 1 base not matched to a gene. The CDR3 covers 15 residues. Germline CDR1 reads MNHNS; CDR2 reads SASEGT.

CDR3 protein: CASSLGREQYF. The DNA of the CDR3 is TGTGCCAGCAGCTTGGGCCGGGAGCAGTACTTC. The J gene is TRBJ2-7, the V gene TRBV5-4; D is unresolved. CDR3 length: 11 amino acids. The V gene lost 0 bases and the J gene lost 7 bases, with 5 bases spanning the gap. Germline V gives CDR1 SGHNT, CDR2 YYREEE (reference sequence).

The gene calls are TRBV19 and TRBJ2-7; TRBD1 matches 7 bases. After removal of 5 bases from V and 1 base from J, the junction contained 5 bases not matched to a gene. There are 14 residues in the CDR3. Germline V gene data show CDR1 as LNHDA and CDR2 as SQIVND (reference sequence). The CDR3 loop reads CASSPGTDSYEQYF. The CDR3 DNA reads as TGTGCCAGTAGTCCCGGGACAGATTCCTACGAGCAGTACTTC.

This chain joins TRBV5-4 and TRBJ2-5; D is unclear. The assigned J gene may be wrong: the sequence end matches TRBJ2-7 better. CDR3 size: 15 residues. CDR1 is SGHNT, CDR2 YYREEE, per germline (reference sequence). The CDR3 nucleotides are TGTGCCAGCAGCTTTGGCAGGAGCCGAACCTACGAGCAGTACTTC. Its protein product is CASSFGRSRTYEQYF.

The rearrangement uses TRBV5-8 and TRBJ2-1, with D possibly being TRBD2 (7 bases). V shed 3 bases and J shed 8 bases, with 21 bases lying between them. The CDR3 has 16 amino acids. Germline lookup yields CDR1 SGHTS and CDR2 YDEGEE. In DNA form, the CDR3 reads TGTGCCAGCAGCTCCCAGATGACGGGGGGCCGATATGAGCAGTTCTTC. Its translation: CASSSQMTGGRYEQFF.

The chain joins TRBV5-6 to TRBJ2-1; the match to TRBD1 covers 9 bases. The V gene's germline CDR1 is SGHDT and CDR2 YYEEEE. V was pared by 4 bases and J by 2 bases, with 13 bases of the junction left unmatched. CDR3 length: 18 residues. This CDR3 reads CASSIQLGQGGTYNEQFF. CDR3 nucleotide sequence: TGTGCCAGCAGCATCCAGTTGGGACAGGGAGGGACCTACAATGAGCAGTTCTTC.

V is TRBV7-9 and J is TRBJ2-3; D tentatively fits TRBD1 or TRBD2 (5 bases each). The CDR3 totals 12 residues. The V gene's germline CDR1 is SEHNR and CDR2 FQNEAQ (reference sequence). Trimming removed 5 bases at V and 6 bases at J, with 9 bases between. CDR3 loop: CASSPGQDTQYF. For the CDR3, the DNA is TGTGCCAGCAGCCCGGGGCAGGATACGCAGTATTTT.

This sequence joins TRBV15 and TRBJ1-5; D is undetermined. CDR1 is LNHNV and CDR2 is YYDKDF in the germline V gene (reference sequence). V was cut by 2 bases and J by 7 bases, with 21 bases left in between. The CDR3 contains 17 residues. The CDR3 reads CATSRTQWAGTRQPQHF. The CDR3 DNA is TGTGCCACCAGCAGAACACAGTGGGCAGGAACGAGACAGCCCCAGCATTTT. Combining the CDR3 with reference TRBV15 and TRBJ1-5 gives the whole variable domain DAMVIQNPRYQVTQFGKPVTLSCSQTLNHNVMYWYQQKSSQAPKLLFHYYDKDFNNEADTPDNFQSRRPNTSFCFLDIRSPGLGDTAMYLCATSRTQWAGTRQPQHFGDGTRLSIL.

The chain couples TRBV30 to TRBJ2-5, with 8 bases that match TRBD1. The J call may be incorrect, as the DNA end agrees better with TRBJ2-7. This CDR3 region has 16 residues. CDR1 GTSNPN and CDR2 SVGIG come from the germline V gene (reference sequence). The CDR3 DNA reads as TGTGCCTGGAACCAATGGGTCAGGGGGCGGTACTGCGAGCAGTACTTC. It specifies CAWNQWVRGRYCEQYF.

The CDR3 protein is CASSSGTSGPIQETQYF. The CDR3, as DNA: TGTGCCAGCAGCTCCGGGACTAGCGGGCCGATCCAAGAGACCCAGTACTTC. The chain recombines TRBV7-8 with TRBJ2-5, with 12 bases aligning to TRBD2. CDR1 SGHVS and CDR2 FQNEAQ come from the germline V gene. This CDR3 is built from 17 residues. Trimming removed 4 bases from V and 1 base from J; junction bases left unmatched: 7.

This chain connects TRBV2 to TRBJ2-7; D not certain. Trimming pared 1 base from V and 4 bases from J, leaving 8 bases between. Looked up from germline, CDR1 is SNHLY and CDR2 is FYNNEI. The length of the CDR3 is 13 residues. DNA for the CDR3: TGTGCCAGCAGTGAAGTCTCCTCTTACGAGCAGTACTTC. Its protein is CASSEVSSYEQYF. Supplemented by reference TRBV2 and TRBJ2-7, the full variable domain reads EPEVTQTPSHQVTQMGQEVILRCVPISNHLYFYWYRQILGQKVEFLVSFYNNEISEKSEIFDDQFSVERPDGSNFTLKIRSTKLEDSAMYFCASSEVSSYEQYFGPGTRLTVT.

This chain links TRBV28 with TRBJ2-7; 8 nucleotides agree with TRBD1. The CDR3 covers 15 residues. Germline values: CDR1 MDHEN, CDR2 SYDVKM. Losses at the gene ends were 6 bases for V and 3 bases for J; bases not matched to a gene: 10. The CDR3 reads CASSYTGTGIYEQYF. CDR3 DNA: TGTGCCAGCAGCTATACCGGGACAGGTATCTACGAGCAGTACTTC.

The CDR3 region has the DNA TGCGCCAGCAGCAAAACTACAGGGCCCAATCAGCCCCAGCATTTT. Encoded protein: CASSKTTGPNQPQHF. The chain couples TRBV5-1 to TRBJ1-5, with D possibly being TRBD1 (6 bases). Per germline, CDR1 SGHRS and CDR2 YFSETQ. The CDR3 consists of 15 residues. V was cut by 4 bases and J by 3 bases, with 14 bases left in between.

This clone was counted once. This chain joins TRBV9 and TRBJ2-1; D possibly matches TRBD1 or TRBD2 (6 bases each). This CDR3 comprises 16 residues. Germline V gene data show CDR1 as SGDLS and CDR2 as YYNGEE. Between the trimmed V and J ends, which lost 4 bases and 8 bases, there was a span of 22 bases. The CDR3 DNA follows: TGTGCCAGCAGCTTCTCAACCGGGACTGGGGGCGATGAGCAGTTCTTC. Translation gives CASSFSTGTGGDEQFF.

In this sample, this clone turned up a few times. The chain joins TRBV14 to TRBJ2-5; no clear D. The V gene lost 0 bases and the J gene lost 4 bases, with 15 bases spanning the gap. This CDR3 is built from 16 residues. In germline, CDR1 is SGHDN, CDR2 FVKESK. The chain's CDR3 is CASSQESLRSGETQYF. The CDR3 DNA reads as TGTGCCAGCAGCCAAGAGTCCCTGAGAAGTGGAGAGACCCAGTACTTC. Full variable domain (outside the CDR3, taken from reference TRBV14 and TRBJ2-5): EAGVTQFPSHSVIEKGQTVTLRCDPISGHDNLYWYRRVMGKEIKFLLHFVKESKQDESGMPNNRFLAERTGGTYSTLKVQPAELEDSGVYFCASSQESLRSGETQYFGPGTRLLVL.

V and J are TRBV5-4 and TRBJ2-7; no reliable D call. There are 14 residues in the CDR3. Germline CDR1 SGHNT, CDR2 YYREEE (reference sequence). Trimming cost V 0 bases and J 2 bases, with 9 bases left between them. The CDR3 region is CASSLGLSAYEQYF. DNA for the CDR3: TGTGCCAGCAGCTTGGGACTCAGTGCCTACGAGCAGTACTTC.

The chain has TRBV28 and TRBJ1-6; D not resolved. Trimming removed 5 bases from V and 7 bases from J, with 12 bases in between. CDR3 size: 14 residues. Germline V CDR1 and CDR2: MDHEN, SYDVKM. CDR3 DNA sequence: TGTGCCAGCAGTGGACGAAAACGAAATTCACCCCTCCACTTT. Protein product: CASSGRKRNSPLHF.